The next 4 T cell receptor beta chains were all read from a single sample in a study of regulatory T cells in long-lasting Graves disease. TCR beta libraries were built with iRepertoire HTBI primers and Arm-PCR of CDR3 regions. TCRdb reanalysed the multiplex PCR reads using MiXCR and keeps one entry per CDR3 protein. In the table there are 200,000 to 250,000 distinct CDR3 sequences, roughly 19% of which are singletons. Stated time point: newly diagnosed GD, antithyroid drugs for less than 3 months. The TCR library was made from RNA extracted from PBMCs. This sample also belongs to another study, concerning T cells in Graves' hyperthyroidism and ophthalmopathy.

Specimen: peripheral blood mononuclear cells (PBMCs), collected at new diagnosis, from a patient treated with antithyroid drugs. Source of these receptors: a woman in her twenties or thirties with Graves disease.

This clonotype has ten or more counts. J is TRBJ2-7 and V is TRBV3-1; D uncertain. The CDR3 covers 14 residues. Trimming took 0 bases from V and 3 from J, leaving 9 bases between them. Per germline, CDR1 LGHDT and CDR2 YNNKEL (reference sequence). CDR3 nucleotide sequence: TGTGCCAGCAGCCAAGATCTCCGAAGCTACGAGCAGTACTTC. As protein: CASSQDLRSYEQYF.

This clonotype turned up a few times. The chain employs TRBV11-2 and TRBJ2-1; D is unresolved. The CDR3 covers 15 residues. Trimming pared 0 bases from V and 7 bases from J, leaving 13 bases between. The germline CDR1 and CDR2 sequences are SGHAT and FQNNGV. CDR3 amino acids: CASSLDARLRNEQFF. The CDR3 DNA sequence: TGTGCCAGCAGCTTAGATGCCCGGCTGCGGAATGAGCAGTTCTTC.

This clonotype was seen repeatedly, ten times or more. V and J are TRBV6-1 and TRBJ1-1; maybe TRBD1 (5 bases). Germline CDR1 MNHNS, CDR2 SASEGT. V was clipped by 1 base and J by 7 bases, with 10 bases between them. This CDR3 is built from 13 residues. CDR3 residues: CASSEGGDREAFF. CDR3 coding DNA: TGTGCCAGCAGTGAAGGTGGGGACCGTGAAGCTTTCTTT.

The gene calls are TRBV5-1 and TRBJ2-7; 13 nucleotides align to TRBD2. Germline V gives CDR1 SGHRS, CDR2 YFSETQ. This CDR3 is built from 17 residues. V dropped 2 bases and J dropped 2; count of bases not matched to a gene: 7. This chain's CDR3 is CASSFRTSGGPAYEQYF. As DNA, the CDR3 is TGCGCCAGCAGCTTCCGGACTAGCGGGGGTCCCGCCTACGAGCAGTACTTC.